A selection of T cell receptor beta chains follows, all from one sample in a study of monozygotic twins with cystic fibrosis. TCRdb's copy holds only in-frame clones and misses some; the assay was immunoSEQ multiplex PCR. Of 30,000 to 40,000 clones in the sample, approximately 70% are singletons; the top ten hold around 0.8%. Sample: blood. The receptor source for this set is a girl aged 10-17 years with cystic fibrosis. Each CDR3 is given with its conserved first and last residue. The listing skips clone size in some rows; elsewhere it reads once, few, many or a size class.

j_gene | v_gene | abundance | CDR3aa
TRBJ1-1 | TRBV9 | NA | CASSRGLGTEAFF
TRBJ2-3 | TRBV5-1 | NA | CASSLGLGTGATDTQYF
TRBJ2-1 | TRBV2 | NA | CASSDEDSPWFF
TRBJ2-3 | TRBV5-4 | NA | CASSPRAAMNTQYF
TRBJ1-5 | TRBV2 | NA | CASSAGTVSNQPQHF
TRBJ2-7 | TRBV7-8 | NA | CASSPAWREGLRIHEQYF
TRBJ2-3 | TRBV5-1 | NA | CASSLALAEEHTDTQYF
TRBJ1-1 | TRBV4-1 | NA | CASSIPGLRTAMNTEAFF
TRBJ2-7 | TRBV6-1 | NA | CASSESGRAYEQYF
TRBJ1-2 | TRBV7-2 | NA | CASRSGQGSDYTF
TRBJ2-5 | TRBV4-1 | NA | CASSQSGPGSAQETQYF
TRBJ2-3 | TRBV19 | few | CASSISGTDTQYF
TRBJ1-2 | TRBV18 | few | CASSPTGEGYGYTF
TRBJ1-3 | TRBV19 | few | CASRPGQGLAIYF
TRBJ1-1 | TRBV29-1 | NA | CSVGGWPGDLMNTEAFF
TRBJ1-3 | TRBV30 | NA | CACQLRGNTIYF
TRBJ2-5 | TRBV2 | NA | CASSGLAGGQETQYF
TRBJ1-2 | TRBV28 | NA | CASSARQGYGYTF
TRBJ2-1 | TRBV27 | once | CASSPRLAGGSSGEQFF
TRBJ1-2 | TRBV7-8 | NA | CASSQKGPRDYGYTF
TRBJ1-1 | TRBV5-4 | NA | CASSSRSRTGGSAEAFF
TRBJ2-1 | TRBV25-1 | once | CASRPSVPYNEQFF
TRBJ2-7 | TRBV7-2 | few | CASSREIAYEQYF
TRBJ2-3 | TRBV9 | once | CASSVTSGRGDTQYF
TRBJ1-3 | TRBV7-4 | few | CASSPRGTEADERNTIYF